This TCR beta chain was sequenced during a study of T cells after yellow fever vaccination. On the study more broadly: Each low-cell-number fraction was prepared by means of SMART-Seq v4 Ultra Low Input.

Whole-study findings and limits: Reappearing after the booster were most of the clones from primary vaccination (about 96% CD4, around 88% CD8).

Comment on this clonotype: The antigen remains undetermined.

Production of TCR cDNA was by 5'RACE template switching, which also added a universal primer site and UMIs. Via MiXCR, TCRdb re-called the 5' RACE reads, giving one row per CDR3 protein. The repertoire holds roughly 110,000 distinct CDR3 sequences, roughly 8.4% seen once, with roughly 23% in the top ten. Germline V CDR1 and CDR2: LGHDT, YNNKEL (reference sequence). The CDR3 extends over 14 amino acids. V lost 3 bases to trimming and J lost 2 bases; unmatched junction nucleotides: 1. The sequencing used CD8+ T cells sorted from PBMCs, collected 45 days after the yellow fever booster vaccination. The chain uses TRBV3-1 and TRBJ2-7, with 10 nucleotides matching TRBD2. This receptor was obtained from a man aged 25-40 years who received the YFV17D yellow fever vaccine. CDR3 in amino acids: CASSQGLAPYEQYF. Written as DNA, the CDR3 is TGTGCCAGCAGCCAGGGACTAGCGCCCTACGAGCAGTACTTC.